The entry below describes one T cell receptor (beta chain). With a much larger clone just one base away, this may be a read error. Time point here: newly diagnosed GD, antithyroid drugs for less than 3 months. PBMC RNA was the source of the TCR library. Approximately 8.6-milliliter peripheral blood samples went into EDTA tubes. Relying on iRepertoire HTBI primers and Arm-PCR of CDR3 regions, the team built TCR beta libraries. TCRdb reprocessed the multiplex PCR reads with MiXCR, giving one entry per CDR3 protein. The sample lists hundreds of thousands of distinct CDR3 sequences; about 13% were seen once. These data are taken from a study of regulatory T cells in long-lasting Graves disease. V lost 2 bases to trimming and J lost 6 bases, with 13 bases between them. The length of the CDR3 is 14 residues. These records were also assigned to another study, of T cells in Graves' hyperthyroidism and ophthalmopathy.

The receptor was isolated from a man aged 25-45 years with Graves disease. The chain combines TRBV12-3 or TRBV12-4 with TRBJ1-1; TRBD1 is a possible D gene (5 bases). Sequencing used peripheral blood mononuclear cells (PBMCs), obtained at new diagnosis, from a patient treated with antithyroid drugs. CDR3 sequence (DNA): TGTGCCAGCAGTTTACAGGGAGGAAAAGCTGAAGCTTTCTTT. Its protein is CASSLQGGKAEAFF.